The rows below give T cell receptor beta chains drawn from one sample of a study of T-cell reconstitution after alpha-beta-depleted transplantation in children. TCRdb ran MiXCR on the PCR reads and lists one entry per CDR3 protein. In the table there are 350,000 to 500,000 distinct CDR3 sequences, around 46% of which are singletons. Sequencing used PBMCs, obtained before TCRalphabeta/CD19-depleted stem cell transplant. The receptors originated from a girl aged 2 to 10 with aplastic anemia, due to receive a stem cell transplant. Both conserved end residues are part of each CDR3. Clone size is shown for a subset of rows, as once, few, many or a class of expanded clone.

abundance,v_gene,j_gene,CDR3aa
NA,TRBV20-1,TRBJ2-2,CSAREGTSITGELFF
NA,TRBV25-1,TRBJ1-5,CASSAIGGNQPQHF
NA,TRBV4-2,TRBJ2-1,CASSPLDRGLNEQFF
few,TRBV29-1,TRBJ2-7,CSVVRTGGAGEQYF
few,TRBV12-3/TRBV12-4,TRBJ1-5,CASSPPNQPQHF
once,TRBV7-6,TRBJ2-3,CASSLQLSPDTQYF
NA,TRBV7-2,TRBJ2-3,CASSFSHQGGDTQYF
NA,TRBV5-1,TRBJ1-1,CASSWTDGDTEAFF
NA,TRBV7-3,TRBJ2-1,CASSIERGEVPWVF
NA,TRBV5-6,TRBJ2-5,CASSPVGGLRETQYF
NA,TRBV29-1,TRBJ2-7,CSAGGRSPLEQYF
NA,TRBV28,TRBJ2-3,CASSRSGGAIDTQYF
NA,TRBV6-5,TRBJ2-3,CASSYPTAGNSFTDTQYF
NA,TRBV20-1,TRBJ2-7,CSAAGTGTYEQYF
few,TRBV27,TRBJ2-2,CASSPPGRLLNTGELFF
NA,TRBV5-1,TRBJ2-3,CASSSLIRDTQYF
NA,TRBV29-1,TRBJ2-7,CSVEGVTGANYEQYF
NA,TRBV6-1,TRBJ2-1,CASSGVSSYNEQFF
NA,TRBV29-1,TRBJ1-2,CSATTRTGGNYGYTF
NA,TRBV5-1,TRBJ2-2,CASRTPGTDTGELFF
NA,TRBV7-8,TRBJ2-7,CASAGSHLYHQGRAYEQYF
few,TRBV27,TRBJ1-1,CASSLTRHRWGRLMNTEAFF
NA,TRBV20-1,TRBJ2-1,CGTPSSSYNEQFF
NA,TRBV6-2/TRBV6-3,TRBJ2-3,CASSYSWTSGSKGDTQYF